This T cell receptor (beta chain) came from a study of T cell repertoires in cytomegalovirus infection (dated by TCRdb to between 2017 and 2020). About the full investigation: Peptide stimulations targeted recently identified HLA-C-restricted CMV epitopes, whose presentation resists viral immunomodulation, together with well-studied HLA-B-restricted epitopes. Donor HLA type was relevant to the analysis, as public TCR beta signatures indicated carriage of CMV infection together with the matching HLA type.

The CDR3 numbers 15 residues from cysteine through phenylalanine. Only the CDR3 region is kept as DNA, spanning 45 bases read in frame from base 1. V lost 2 bases and J lost 1 base; the stretch between them is 11 bases long. CDR1 and CDR2, per the germline V gene, are MNHNS and SASEGT. The treatment or condition label here, explained by the study, means: in vitro stimulation with specific CMV peptide epitopes to enrich CMV-specific T cells. The paper as a whole reports these results and caveats: In both this cohort and an independent approximately 350-donor cohort, the cumulative frequency of public TCR beta family members distinguished carriers of CMV infection plus the relevant HLA type. The ex vivo response was dominated by HLA-C-restricted CMV-specific TCR beta clonotypes, and the single most frequent clonotype in two of eight donors was supplied by these HLA-C-restricted clonotypes.

Turning to this clonotype: Its specific antigen is unknown. No clone much larger than this one lies a single base away; base qualities are absent.

These reads were obtained on an Illumina HiSeq 1500. The raw public reads went through TCRdb reprocessing: fastp at Q25, MiXCR clone calling, in-frame beta chains kept. Every entry covers one CDR3 protein and lists the most common genes and DNA from its rows. The sample table contains 680,000 or so distinct CDR3 sequences; only one count was recorded for 30% to 35% of them. The top ten constitute about 18% of the sample. The material was cultured PBMCs, obtained from culture after CMV antigen stimulation. The rearrangement combines TRBV6-1 with TRBJ1-1; TRBD1 is a weak D gene call, 5 bases matching. The clonotype was recovered from a human donor in good health (CMV status not recorded). Some clones in this sample may be carry-over from other donors' samples. The CDR3: CASSEQGMANTEAFF. The nucleotides are TGTGCCAGCAGTGAACAGGGAATGGCGAACACTGAAGCTTTCTTT.